This is a list of T cell receptor beta chains from one sample in a study of CD8 T cells in Susac syndrome. TCRdb processed the immunoSEQ multiplex PCR reads anew with MiXCR; each CDR3 protein has one entry. The sample carries about 190,000 distinct CDR3 sequences, approximately 93% recorded once. Source material: CD4+ T cells from PBMCs. The receptors were gathered from a human donor in good health. Each CDR3 is given with its conserved first and last residue. The D gene is left open where the match is weak. Some rows have no size entry. The others give once, few or many, or a class for an expanded clone.

v_call	clone_size	d_call	j_call	cdr3_nt	cdr3_aa
TRBV7-9	NA	TRBD2	TRBJ2-2	TGTGCCAGCAGCTTACGTACGGGGGGGCCCCCCGGGGAGCTGTTTTTT	CASSLRTGGPPGELFF
TRBV6-2/TRBV6-3	NA	TRBD2	TRBJ2-1	TGTGCCAGCAGTTACTCGGGACTAGCTGATGAGCAGTTCTTC	CASSYSGLADEQFF
TRBV29-1	NA	TRBD1	TRBJ1-5	TGCAGCGTTGGGGGACAGGCCAATCAGCCCCAGCATTTT	CSVGGQANQPQHF
TRBV28	NA	NA	TRBJ1-1	TGTGCCAGCAGTTTCTCTACGAGCAGGAGCTCAAAGGGCACTGAAGCTTTCTTT	CASSFSTSRSSKGTEAFF
TRBV29-1	NA	TRBD1	TRBJ2-2	TGCAGCGTTGGGACAGGGGGTACCGGGGAGCTGTTTTTT	CSVGTGGTGELFF
TRBV9	NA	NA	TRBJ2-5	TGTGCCAGCAGCGTAGGTGCTAGCCGGTCGGAGACCCAGTACTTC	CASSVGASRSETQYF
TRBV23-1	NA	NA	TRBJ1-3	TGCGCCAGCAGTCAATCTGGGTTCCGGGGGGCGCACGGAAACACCATATATTTT	CASSQSGFRGAHGNTIYF
TRBV20-1	NA	TRBD1	TRBJ2-5	TGCAGTGCTAGTTCAGGGACAGGGGGCGCAGAGACCCAGTACTTC	CSASSGTGGAETQYF
TRBV27	NA	NA	TRBJ1-3	TGTGCCAGCAGTTTATCATTCTCCGGAAACACCATATATTTT	CASSLSFSGNTIYF
TRBV30	NA	NA	TRBJ2-1	TGTGCCTGGAGTGTTAGGAATGAGCAGTTCTTC	CAWSVRNEQFF
TRBV28	NA	TRBD1	TRBJ1-4	TGTGCCATACGACAGGGGAATGAAAAACTGTTTTTT	CAIRQGNEKLFF
TRBV19	NA	NA	TRBJ2-1	TGTGCCAGTAGTATACCCCGGGCCCTCAACAATGAGCAGTTCTTC	CASSIPRALNNEQFF
TRBV7-2	NA	NA	TRBJ1-1	TGTGCCAGCAGCTCCCAGCGGGTAAAAGCTTTCTTT	CASSSQRVKAFF
TRBV24-1	NA	NA	TRBJ2-1	TGTGCCACCAGTGTCACCGGGGGCTCCTACAATGAGCAGTTCTTC	CATSVTGGSYNEQFF
TRBV19	NA	TRBD1	TRBJ1-5	TGTGCCAGTAAAAGCGACAGGGTGAGCAATCAGCCCCAGCATTTT	CASKSDRVSNQPQHF
TRBV2	NA	NA	TRBJ1-2	TGTGCCAGCAGCCTGGCGGGGGACAATGGCTACACCTTC	CASSLAGDNGYTF
TRBV5-4	NA	NA	TRBJ2-1	TGTGCCGCAATGGGGGCCGGTGGAAATGAGCAGTTCTTC	CAAMGAGGNEQFF
TRBV10-3	few	TRBD1	TRBJ1-2	TGTGCCATCAGTGAGTCGCAGGGGGCTCGAGGCTACACCTTC	CAISESQGARGYTF
TRBV3-1	few	NA	TRBJ2-7	TGTGCCAGCAGCCCGGCAGGGAAGGCCGAGCAGTACTTC	CASSPAGKAEQYF
TRBV5-1	NA	NA	TRBJ1-2	TGCGCCAGCAGCACGGGGGGGAGACTCTATGGCTACACCTTC	CASSTGGRLYGYTF
TRBV6-5	once	TRBD2	TRBJ2-5	TGTGCCAGCAGCCCACGACTAGCGGGAGAGGCCCAGTACTTC	CASSPRLAGEAQYF
TRBV6-2/TRBV6-3	NA	NA	TRBJ2-1	TGTGCCAGCAGTTTCGGGCCTAACAATGAGCAGTTCTTC	CASSFGPNNEQFF
TRBV19	NA	NA	TRBJ1-1	TGTGCCAGTAGTTTAGGATCCCAAAACACTGAAGCTTTCTTT	CASSLGSQNTEAFF
TRBV7-2	NA	NA	TRBJ1-1	TGTGCCAGCAGCTTAGTTGGCAGGCAAGACACTGAAGCTTTCTTT	CASSLVGRQDTEAFF
TRBV20-1	NA	TRBD2	TRBJ2-1	TGCAGTGCTAGATTATCGGCGGGGGGACTACTGGGTGAGCAGTTCTTC	CSARLSAGGLLGEQFF
TRBV4-1	NA	TRBD2	TRBJ2-1	TGCGCCAGCAGCCAAAAACAACTAGCGGGGGTGCAGTTCTTC	CASSQKQLAGVQFF
TRBV27	NA	TRBD1	TRBJ1-2	TGTGCCAGCAGTAAGGGACAGAACTATGGCTACACCTTC	CASSKGQNYGYTF
TRBV11-2	NA	NA	TRBJ1-2	TGTGCCAGCAGGTTCAACTTCTTAGATGGCTACACCTTC	CASRFNFLDGYTF
TRBV7-8	few	NA	TRBJ1-3	TGTGCCAGCAGCTTAATGGGGAGCGGAAACACCATATATTTT	CASSLMGSGNTIYF
TRBV18	NA	NA	TRBJ2-1	TGTGCCAGCTCACCAGCGGGGGCGGTGGGCAATGAGCAGTTCTTC	CASSPAGAVGNEQFF
TRBV3-1	NA	NA	TRBJ1-1	TGTGCCAGCAGCCAAGTTTCCGGGAACACTGAAGCTTTCTTT	CASSQVSGNTEAFF
TRBV20-1	NA	TRBD1	TRBJ1-5	TGCAGTGCTAAAGGACAGGGGGTCGATAGCAATCAGCCCCAGCATTTT	CSAKGQGVDSNQPQHF
TRBV7-8	NA	NA	TRBJ2-2	TGTGCCAGCAGCTACTTAAGTGTCCCCGGGGAGCTGTTTTTT	CASSYLSVPGELFF
TRBV5-1	once	TRBD1	TRBJ1-5	TGCGCCAGCAGCCCTGGGACAGGGGGCCATCAGCCCCAGCATTTT	CASSPGTGGHQPQHF
TRBV20-1	NA	TRBD1	TRBJ1-2	TGCAGTGCTAGTCAACGGGACAGTTCTAACTATGGCTACACCTTC	CSASQRDSSNYGYTF
TRBV27	NA	NA	TRBJ1-5	TGTGCCAGCAGTTTGCTCGGCGATCAGCCCCAGCATTTT	CASSLLGDQPQHF
TRBV5-4	NA	TRBD2	TRBJ2-5	TGTGCCAGCAGCTTGGAGGCTAGCGGGGGGCAGGGAGAGACCCAGTACTTC	CASSLEASGGQGETQYF
TRBV5-1	NA	NA	TRBJ2-5	TGCGCCAGCAGCTTGGTGGCCCTTAGGCCCTCGGAGACCCAGTACTTC	CASSLVALRPSETQYF
TRBV28	NA	TRBD1	TRBJ2-1	TGTGCCAGCAGGACAGGGCAGGATGAGCAGTTCTTC	CASRTGQDEQFF
TRBV6-1	NA	NA	TRBJ1-6	TGTGCCACCACGGCAGTCTATAATTCACCCCTCCACTTT	CATTAVYNSPLHF
TRBV7-2	NA	NA	TRBJ2-2	TGTGCCAGCAGCTTACTAGGCGGGGAGCTGTTTTTT	CASSLLGGELFF
TRBV7-2	NA	NA	TRBJ1-1	TGTGCCAGCAGCCCTCTAACAGGGAAAACTGAAGCTTTCTTT	CASSPLTGKTEAFF
TRBV29-1	NA	TRBD2	TRBJ2-1	TGCAGCGTATTGAGGCGGGGGGGTTACAATGAGCAGTTCTTC	CSVLRRGGYNEQFF
TRBV28	NA	NA	TRBJ2-5	TGTGCCAGCAGTTCACCCGGGGGTCAACGAAGGGACCAGTACTTC	CASSSPGGQRRDQYF
TRBV28	NA	TRBD1	TRBJ2-5	TGTGCCAGCAGTTTAGGACAGGGGAGGAGAGAGACCCAGTACTTC	CASSLGQGRRETQYF
TRBV20-1	NA	NA	TRBJ2-3	TGCAGTGCTAGAGATAAAACTGTGGTTCGCACAGATACGCAGTATTTT	CSARDKTVVRTDTQYF
TRBV7-2	NA	NA	TRBJ2-5	TGTGCCAGCAGCTTAGGGCAGCCAGAGACCCAGTACTTC	CASSLGQPETQYF
TRBV29-1	NA	NA	TRBJ1-5	TGCAGCGTTGGGGTGAGCAATCAGCCCCAGCATTTT	CSVGVSNQPQHF